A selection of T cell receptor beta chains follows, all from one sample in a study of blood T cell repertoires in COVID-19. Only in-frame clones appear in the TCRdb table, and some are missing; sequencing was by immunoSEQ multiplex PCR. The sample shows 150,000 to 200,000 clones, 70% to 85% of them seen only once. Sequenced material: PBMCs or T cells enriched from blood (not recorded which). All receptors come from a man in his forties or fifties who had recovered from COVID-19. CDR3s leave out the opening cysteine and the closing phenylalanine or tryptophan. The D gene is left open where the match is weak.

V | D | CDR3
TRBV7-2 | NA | ASSQVADEQY
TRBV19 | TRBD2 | ASSSSPGLATETQY
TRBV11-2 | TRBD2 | ASSSRTSGVAKNIQY
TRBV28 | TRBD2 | ASSFTGGSSYNEQF
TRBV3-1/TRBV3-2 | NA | ASRHAPKTGTGELF
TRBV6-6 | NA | AAGLTEQF
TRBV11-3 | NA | ASSSPRSHEQF
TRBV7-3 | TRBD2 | ASSPSRGGEQY
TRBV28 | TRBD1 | ASSLLGDRVTNEKLF
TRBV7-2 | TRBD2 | ASSPPGLAGREDTQY
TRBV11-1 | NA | ASSSTGLYGYT
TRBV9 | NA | ASSVGGSEYPDEQF
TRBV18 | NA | ASSPQDLNTEAF
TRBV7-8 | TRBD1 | ASSLQGQGVPYEQF
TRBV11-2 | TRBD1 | ASSFDRGLSGYT
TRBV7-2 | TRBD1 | ASSRTGGLANEKLF
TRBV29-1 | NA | SAAGANTEAF
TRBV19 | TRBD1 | ASRQGTASPLH
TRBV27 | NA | ASSFGGYGYT
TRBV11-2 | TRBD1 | ASSPDRVNIQY
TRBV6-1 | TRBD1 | ASSEVASQGAGQPQH
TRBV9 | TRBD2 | ASSVTSGGASGELF
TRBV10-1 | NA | ASSEGLEQF
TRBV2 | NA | ASNEQGHGYT
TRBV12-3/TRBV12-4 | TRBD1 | ASSRQGLGAF
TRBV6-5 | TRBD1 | ASSRTGHSNEQF
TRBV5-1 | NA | ASSLVAGPATNEKLF
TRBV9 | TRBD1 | ASSGRPDRGVDTGELF
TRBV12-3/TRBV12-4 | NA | ASTSSDKNIQY
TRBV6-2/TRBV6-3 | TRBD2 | ASSRGTIQETQY
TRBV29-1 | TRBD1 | SVWAWDRGSTYGYT
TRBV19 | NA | ASSIVSGNTGELF
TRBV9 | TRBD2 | ASSQRGLAAYEQY
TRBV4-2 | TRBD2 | ASSQSGGRYEQY
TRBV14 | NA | ASSQQQGVSPLH
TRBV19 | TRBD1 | ASSLPEGTGNTEAF
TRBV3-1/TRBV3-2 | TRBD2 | ASSQAPASGGNRYNEQF
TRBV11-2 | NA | ASSGHQNTEAF
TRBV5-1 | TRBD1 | ASSREPGQVYEQY
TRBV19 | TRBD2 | ASGAGGTYNEQF
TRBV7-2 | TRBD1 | ASSLDGRGIGGYT
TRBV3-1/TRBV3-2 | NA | ASSQVGRGAYEQY
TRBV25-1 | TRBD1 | ASSEKRTGPPDTQY
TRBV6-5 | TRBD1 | ASSYSNRGNTEAF
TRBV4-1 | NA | ASSADRLNQPQH
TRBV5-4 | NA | ASSLARGNTEAF
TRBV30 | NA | AWSRRGGRTDTQY
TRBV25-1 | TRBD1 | ASSQQGAREKLF
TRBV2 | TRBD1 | ASTPGGRQGGTSGNTIY
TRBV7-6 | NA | ASSFTGLETQY
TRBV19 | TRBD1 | ASSTGQGYGYT
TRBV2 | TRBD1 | ASRDRRSNYGYT
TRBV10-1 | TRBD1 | ASSDGQGFPTDTQY
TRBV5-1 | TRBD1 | ASRQTGGSYEQY
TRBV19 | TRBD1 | ASSRLGQGNTEAF
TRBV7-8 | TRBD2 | ASSLLSGGIYEQY
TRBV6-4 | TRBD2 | ASRASGTNPIITDTQY